The TCR beta chain described here comes from a study of shared clonotypes between healthy human individuals. Generated by immunoSEQ multiplex PCR, the TCRdb table keeps only in-frame clones and is missing some. This repertoire shows roughly 2.6 million clones, approximately 92% found once; its top ten account for more than 0.12%. The sample consisted of naive CD4+ T cells sorted from blood. Described subset: CD45RA+ positively selected. The receptor was isolated from a man aged 18 to 35 in good health.

The CDR3 protein is CASLMDRGTPGANVLTF. In nucleotides, the CDR3 is TGTGCCAGCTTGATGGACAGGGGGACCCCTGGGGCCAACGTCCTGACTTTC. The chain joins TRBV2 to TRBJ2-6; 10 bases match TRBD1. The CDR3 contains 17 residues. Germline V gene sequence: CDR1 SNHLY, CDR2 FYNNEI. V lost 8 bases to trimming and J lost 2 bases; unmatched junction nucleotides: 9.